This record concerns one TCR beta chain sequence. CDR3 size: 14 residues. The germline V gene has CDR1 GTSNPN and CDR2 SVGIG (reference sequence). The ends were cut back, 0 bases at V and 4 bases at J, with 12 bases in the middle. This sample is drawn from a study of OX40 agonist ivuxolimab in advanced cancers. Study in general: Patients with hepatocellular carcinoma, melanoma, renal cell or head and neck cancer made up the dose-escalation patients.

The repertoire was sequenced with immunoSEQ multiplex PCR; TCRdb's copy has only in-frame clones and lacks some. This sample has about 34,000 clones; about 90% occur once, and the top ten carry 4% to 5%. Material: CD4+ or CD8+ T cells sorted from blood, obtained in a trial of the OX40 agonist ivuxolimab. This sequence originates from an adult with an advanced solid tumor such as melanoma, head and neck, liver or kidney cancer. The chain employs TRBV30 and TRBJ2-5; D tentatively fits TRBD1 or TRBD2 (5 bases each). DNA for the CDR3: TGTGCCTGGAGTGTCGGGGCGGATGGAGAGACCCAGTACTTC. It is translated as CAWSVGADGETQYF.